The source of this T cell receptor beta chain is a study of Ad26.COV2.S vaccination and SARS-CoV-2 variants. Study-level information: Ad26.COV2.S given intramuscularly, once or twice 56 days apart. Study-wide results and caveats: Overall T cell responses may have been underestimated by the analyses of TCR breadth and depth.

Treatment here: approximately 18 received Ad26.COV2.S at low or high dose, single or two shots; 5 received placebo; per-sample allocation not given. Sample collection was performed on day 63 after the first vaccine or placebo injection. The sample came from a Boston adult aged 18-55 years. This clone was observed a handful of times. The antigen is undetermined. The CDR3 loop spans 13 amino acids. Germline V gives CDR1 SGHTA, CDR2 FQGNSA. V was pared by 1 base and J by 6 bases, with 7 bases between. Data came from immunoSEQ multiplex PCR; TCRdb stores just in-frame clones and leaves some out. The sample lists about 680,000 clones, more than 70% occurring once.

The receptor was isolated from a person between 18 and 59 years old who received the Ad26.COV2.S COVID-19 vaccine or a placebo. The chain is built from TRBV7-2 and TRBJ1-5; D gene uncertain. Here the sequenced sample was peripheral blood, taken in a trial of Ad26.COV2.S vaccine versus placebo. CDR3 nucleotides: TGTGCCAGCAGCTTAGACCTGGTTCAGCCCCAGCATTTT. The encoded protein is CASSLDLVQPQHF.